Following are 31 T cell receptor beta chains from one sample sequenced in a study of shared clonotypes between healthy human individuals. The naive CD8 subset, CD45RO-negative cells positively selected for CCR7, excluded terminally differentiated effector memory CD45RA+ cells. Assay: immunoSEQ multiplex PCR; the TCRdb copy retains only in-frame clones and omits some. The table includes about 2 million clones, just under 95% detected once. Source material: naive CD8+ T cells sorted from blood. The source is a man between 18 and 29 years old in good health.

The CDR3 here is CSVDQGYGYTF. CDR3 coding DNA: TGCAGCGTTGATCAGGGCTATGGCTACACCTTC. The chain has TRBV29-1 and TRBJ1-2; D is possibly TRBD1 (5 bases). The CDR3 has 11 residues. V was clipped by 3 bases and J by 4 bases, with 6 bases between them. CDR1 and CDR2 (germline): SQVTM, ANQGSEA.

This sequence joins TRBV6-5 and TRBJ1-2; D unclear. The CDR3 is 15 amino acids. The V gene lost 0 bases and the J gene lost 4 bases, with 12 bases spanning the gap. From germline, CDR1 is MNHEY and CDR2 SVGAGI. The CDR3 nucleotides read TGTGCCAGCAGTTACTCGATCGGAGACTTCTATGGCTACACCTTC. It translates to CASSYSIGDFYGYTF.

This clone was seen more than once but under ten times. This rearrangement joins TRBV6-4 to TRBJ2-1; D is undetermined. Germline V lookup: CDR1 MRHNA, CDR2 SNTAGT. The CDR3 is 14 amino acids. Deletions cut 2 bases from V and 7 bases from J, with 12 bases between. The CDR3 reads CASSDNQLGNEQFF. Written as DNA, the CDR3 is TGTGCCAGCAGTGACAATCAGCTGGGAAATGAGCAGTTCTTC.

The chain combines TRBV14 with TRBJ1-3, with D uncertain. Germline CDR1 and CDR2: SGHDN and FVKESK. V lost 2 bases to trimming and J lost 4 bases, with 12 bases between them. The CDR3 spans 15 residues. CDR3 region: CASSQFAGAGNTIYF. DNA of the CDR3: TGTGCCAGCAGCCAATTCGCCGGAGCGGGAAACACCATATATTTT.

With regard to this clone: Other DNA sequences within the sample encode an identical CDR3. The V gene is TRBV27, the J gene TRBJ2-7; 7 bases match TRBD2. V shed 2 bases and J 4 bases; nucleotides not matched to a gene: 2. The germline V gene encodes CDR1 MNHEY and CDR2 SMNVEV (reference sequence). The CDR3 length is 13 residues. The CDR3 DNA follows: TGTGCCAGCAGTTTAGGGAGGGTGTACGAGCAGTACTTC. This translates into CASSLGRVYEQYF.

The chain employs TRBV9 and TRBJ2-3, with unresolved D. The CDR3 is 17 amino acids. CDR1 is SGDLS, CDR2 YYNGEE, per germline. The ends were cut back, 3 bases at V and 2 bases at J, with 19 bases in the middle. The CDR3 sequence: CASSASRPDVFTDTQYF. The CDR3 DNA sequence: TGTGCCAGCAGCGCGAGTCGACCGGACGTTTTCACAGATACGCAGTATTTT.

V gene TRBV19 combines with J gene TRBJ2-5; 8 bases fit TRBD2. The CDR3 length is 15 residues. Germline lookup yields CDR1 LNHDA and CDR2 SQIVND (reference sequence). The V and J ends lost 7 bases and 2 bases, in that order; junction bases with no gene match: 9. The CDR3 nucleotides are TGTGCCAGTACATTTCAGCGGGGGCCTCAAGAGACCCAGTACTTC. Translated: CASTFQRGPQETQYF.

J is TRBJ1-2 and V is TRBV28, with D tentatively TRBD1 (5 bases). With 3 bases removed from V and 2 bases from J, the gap between germline ends came to 13 bases. Looked up from germline, CDR1 is MDHEN and CDR2 is SYDVKM. CDR3 size: 15 residues. As DNA, the CDR3 is TGTGCCAGCAGTTTGGAGGGATGGGGCAACTATGGCTACACCTTC. Translated: CASSLEGWGNYGYTF.

This clone has just one count. Different DNA sequences within this sample yield the same CDR3. This chain joins TRBV29-1 and TRBJ1-1; D ambiguous. Trimming removed 4 bases at V and 4 bases at J, with 7 bases between. CDR3 length: 11 amino acids. CDR1 is SQVTM and CDR2 is ANQGSEA in the germline V gene. The CDR3 sequence is CSVVEVTEAFF. CDR3 DNA: TGCAGCGTTGTGGAGGTCACTGAAGCTTTCTTT. Using reference TRBV29-1 and TRBJ1-1 for the parts outside the CDR3, the full variable domain is SAVISQKPSRDICQRGTSLTIQCQVDSQVTMMFWYRQQPGQSLTLIATANQGSEATYESGFVIDKFPISRPNLTFSTLTVSNMSPEDSSIYLCSVVEVTEAFFGQGTRLTVV.

The chain uses TRBV27 and TRBJ2-7; 8 nucleotides line up with TRBD1. V lost 5 bases to trimming and J lost 4 bases; unmatched junction nucleotides: 10. Germline CDR1 and CDR2: MNHEY and SMNVEV (reference sequence). CDR3 length equals 15 residues. CDR3: CASSPTQGVPYEQYF. CDR3 in DNA: TGTGCCAGCAGTCCCACACAGGGGGTGCCATACGAGCAGTACTTC.

The CDR3 protein is CASSQDLGGGYNEQFF. CDR3 DNA sequence: TGCGCCAGCAGCCAAGATCTTGGGGGAGGGTACAATGAGCAGTTCTTC. The chain recombines TRBV4-3 with TRBJ2-1; 7 nucleotides align to TRBD2. The CDR3 length is 16 residues. In germline, CDR1 is LGHNA, CDR2 YSLEER. V lost 0 bases and J lost 4; bases outside the gene matches: 6.

The chain is built from TRBV6-5 and TRBJ2-3; D remains unclear. The germline V gene has CDR1 MNHEY and CDR2 SVGAGI. V was shortened by 8 bases and J by 0 bases, with 9 bases between the two germline ends. This CDR3 has 13 residues. CDR3 amino acids: CASGFFSTDTQYF. In DNA form, the CDR3 reads TGTGCCAGCGGATTCTTTAGCACAGATACGCAGTATTTT.

Worth noting for this clone: Other nucleotide sequences in the sample specify the same CDR3. The V and J genes are TRBV7-9 and TRBJ1-1; D remains unclear. CDR3 length equals 12 residues. V gave up 5 bases and J gave up 0 bases, with 4 bases separating them. The germline V gene has CDR1 SEHNR and CDR2 FQNEAQ (reference sequence). This chain's CDR3 is CASSVLNTEAFF. CDR3 DNA sequence: TGTGCCAGCAGCGTGTTGAACACTGAAGCTTTCTTT.

This chain connects TRBV4-3 to TRBJ2-1; 9 bases map to TRBD2. There are 17 residues in the CDR3. The germline V gene encodes CDR1 LGHNA and CDR2 YSLEER. V shed 8 bases and J 7 bases; nucleotides not matched to a gene: 18. The CDR3 loop is CASSTRGLAGPLNEQFF. CDR3 coding DNA: TGCGCCAGCTCGACCCGGGGGCTAGCGGGACCCCTTAATGAGCAGTTCTTC.

The chain combines TRBV13 with TRBJ2-7, with unresolved D. Trimming left V 3 bases short and J 6 bases short, with 9 bases between. The CDR3 length is 12 residues. Germline V gene data show CDR1 as PRHDT and CDR2 as FYEKMQ (reference sequence). In DNA form, the CDR3 reads TGTGCCAGCAGCTTGCCCGGGTTCGAGCAGTACTTC. This codes for CASSLPGFEQYF.

This rearrangement joins TRBV5-5 to TRBJ2-7; TRBD1 matches at 7 bases. Germline V gene data show CDR1 as SGHKS and CDR2 as YYEKEE (reference sequence). Trimming at V came to 1 base and at J to 3 bases, leaving 7 bases not matched to a gene. The CDR3 is 15 amino acids. The CDR3 DNA reads as TGTGCCAGCAGCTTGAGACAGGGCCAGCGCTACGAGCAGTACTTC. It codes for CASSLRQGQRYEQYF. Complete variable domain (other parts from reference TRBV5-5 and TRBJ2-7): DAGVTQSPTHLIKTRGQQVTLRCSPISGHKSVSWYQQVLGQGPQFIFQYYEKEERGRGNFPDRFSARQFPNYSSELNVNALLLGDSALYLCASSLRQGQRYEQYFGPGTRLTVT.

Details on this clone: Different DNA sequences within this sample yield the same CDR3. The rearrangement joins TRBV27 to TRBJ2-1; D may be TRBD1 or TRBD2 (5 bases each). This CDR3 comprises 14 residues. The V end lost 3 bases, the J end lost 10 bases, and 16 bases lay between the germline ends. Germline V lookup: CDR1 MNHEY, CDR2 SMNVEV (reference sequence). This CDR3 is CASSLVGTRGEQFF. CDR3 nucleotide sequence: TGTGCCAGCAGTTTGGTAGGGACCCGAGGCGAGCAGTTCTTC.

This chain links TRBV2 with TRBJ1-1, with a tentative D call TRBD1 (5 bases). This CDR3 comprises 14 residues. Germline CDR1 is SNHLY and CDR2 is FYNNEI. The V and J ends lost 4 bases and 5 bases respectively, with 14 bases between them. The CDR3 spells CASSGDGGETEAFF. The CDR3 DNA follows: TGTGCCAGCAGTGGGGACGGGGGAGAGACTGAAGCTTTCTTT.

This clone has only one observation. This sample also contains other DNA sequences that code for the same CDR3. This chain joins TRBV6-6 and TRBJ2-3; no definite D call. Germline CDR1 MNHNY, CDR2 SVGAGI (reference sequence). V lost 0 bases and J 5 bases, leaving 6 bases between the germline ends. The CDR3 contains 13 residues. The CDR3 DNA reads as TGTGCCAGCAGTTACTCGAATGGAGATACGCAGTATTTT. It is translated as CASSYSNGDTQYF.

The chain joins TRBV9 to TRBJ1-1, with 9 bases matching TRBD1. Germline CDR1 and CDR2: SGDLS and YYNGEE. V lost 0 bases, J lost 0 bases, and 18 bases stayed unmatched. The CDR3 extends over 21 amino acids. CDR3 sequence reads: CASSVAENPWDRDPLNTEAFF. CDR3 nucleotide sequence: TGTGCCAGCAGCGTAGCTGAGAATCCCTGGGACAGGGATCCCCTGAACACTGAAGCTTTCTTT.

The V and J genes are TRBV5-1 and TRBJ2-2; the match to TRBD2 covers 10 bases. Germline CDR1 reads SGHRS; CDR2 reads YFSETQ. The junction had 5 bases not matched to a gene; V was cut back by 0 bases and J by 6 bases. This CDR3 spans 16 amino acids. CDR3 sequence: CASSLVSGGRAGELFF. The CDR3 DNA follows: TGCGCCAGCAGCTTGGTTAGCGGGGGGCGAGCCGGGGAGCTGTTTTTT.

This chain joins TRBV6-5 and TRBJ2-5; 9 positions match TRBD2. Trimming at V came to 6 bases and at J to 5 bases, leaving 10 bases not matched to a gene. Germline assignment: CDR1 MNHEY and CDR2 SVGAGI. The CDR3 runs to 15 residues. The CDR3: CASSHRLAVGETQYF. The CDR3 bases are TGTGCCAGCAGCCATCGACTAGCGGTCGGCGAGACCCAGTACTTC.

As regards this clone: Other DNA sequences from this sample encode an identical CDR3 as well. The chain employs TRBV5-6 and TRBJ2-7, with D maybe TRBD1 (6 bases). CDR1 and CDR2 (germline): SGHDT, YYEEEE. V lost 4 bases and J 1 base, leaving 9 bases between the germline ends. The CDR3 is 13 residues long. CDR3 nucleotide sequence: TGTGCCAGCAGCATGGACAGTTCCTACGAGCAGTACTTC. It is translated as CASSMDSSYEQYF.

CDR3 DNA: TGTGCCAGCAGTACTAATCACGTCTCAGATGAGTACTTC. This sequence encodes CASSTNHVSDEYF. The rearrangement links TRBV27 to TRBJ2-7, with D unclear. Trimming took off 5 bases at V and 11 bases at J, with 19 bases between the two ends. The CDR3 contains 13 residues. CDR1 is MNHEY, CDR2 SMNVEV, per germline (reference sequence).

V usage is TRBV27 and J usage is TRBJ2-5; tentative D call: TRBD2 (6 bases). Germline V gene lookup returns CDR1 MNHEY and CDR2 SMNVEV (reference sequence). Between the trimmed V and J ends, which lost 8 bases and 5 bases, there was a span of 12 bases. CDR3 length equals 12 residues. The CDR3: CASRGWRETQYF. CDR3 DNA: TGTGCCAGCCGGGGGTGGCGGGAGACCCAGTACTTC.

CDR3 nucleotides: TGTGCCAGCAGTTTATTGAGGGGCTTAGAGACCCAGTACTTC. Translation: CASSLLRGLETQYF. This chain joins TRBV27 and TRBJ2-5; possibly TRBD1 or TRBD2 for D (5 bases each). In germline, CDR1 is MNHEY, CDR2 SMNVEV (reference sequence). This CDR3 has 14 amino acids. Trimming removed 1 base at V and 4 bases at J, with 10 bases between.

The chain combines TRBV27 with TRBJ1-1; maybe TRBD1 (5 bases). The length of the CDR3 is 15 residues. V lost 4 bases and J 0 bases, leaving 12 bases between the germline ends. Germline V gene lookup returns CDR1 MNHEY and CDR2 SMNVEV (reference sequence). CDR3 DNA sequence: TGTGCCAGCAGTTCAGCGGGACGCTTGAACACTGAAGCTTTCTTT. Translated, it gives CASSSAGRLNTEAFF.

This chain connects TRBV10-3 to TRBJ2-2, with TRBD2 as a possible D gene (6 bases). The CDR3 runs 16 residues. V dropped 10 bases and J dropped 2 bases, with 20 bases sitting between them. Germline CDR1 is ENHRY and CDR2 is SYGVKD. CDR3 sequence: CATGRPGLDNTGELFF. The CDR3 coding sequence is TGTGCCACGGGCAGGCCGGGACTGGACAACACCGGGGAGCTGTTTTTT.

The chain links TRBV4-1 to TRBJ2-7, with TRBD1 matching 12 bases. Per germline, CDR1 MGHRA and CDR2 YSYEKL. The CDR3 is 15 residues long. The J segment lost 6 bases and the V segment lost 4 bases, leaving 7 bases of the junction unmatched. CDR3 in DNA: TGCGCCAGCAGCCTATCCGGGACAGGGGGCGGCGAGCAGTACTTC. It is translated as CASSLSGTGGGEQYF.

This chain connects TRBV7-2 to TRBJ2-5; D gene uncertain. Germline CDR1 SGHTA, CDR2 FQGNSA. The CDR3 loop spans 13 amino acids. V lost 4 bases and J 2 bases, leaving 8 bases between the germline ends. The DNA for the CDR3 is TGTGCCAGCAGCTACAGCGTTCAAGAGACCCAGTACTTC. This sequence encodes CASSYSVQETQYF.

This clone was picked up a small number of times. The V call is TRBV5-1, the J call TRBJ1-6; D uncertain. Looked up from germline, CDR1 is SGHRS and CDR2 is YFSETQ. The CDR3 extends over 13 amino acids. Trimming removed 7 bases at V and 10 bases at J, with 15 bases between. The chain's CDR3 is CASCQAEESPLHF. CDR3 DNA: TGCGCCAGCTGCCAGGCTGAGGAATCACCCCTCCACTTT.